A selection of T cell receptor beta chains follows, all from one sample in a study of shared T cell receptors in the human thymus. Here immunoSEQ multiplex PCR was the method, and the copy in TCRdb shows in-frame clones only, minus some. The table has approximately 580,000 clones, more than 75% seen once; the top ten hold 0.013%. Another study also made use of these data, one on human thymus T cells.

Material: thymocytes. The receptors stem from a boy in the first two years of life with a congenital heart defect. CDR3s include the opening cysteine and the closing phenylalanine or tryptophan. Each record gives: J gene, clone size, V gene, CDR3 length, D gene, CDR3 protein, CDR3 DNA. A D gene is named only where the DNA matches it firmly. Some rows mark clone size as missing; the rest say once, few, many or name a class of expanded clone.

J: TRBJ2-1
size: NA
V: TRBV27
length: 15
D: TRBD2
CDR3: CASSELPLAYNEQFF
DNA: TGTGCCAGCAGTGAATTACCACTAGCGTACAATGAGCAGTTCTTC

J: TRBJ1-5
size: NA
V: TRBV29-1
length: 13
D: NA
CDR3: CSVDSGGDQPQHF
DNA: TGCAGCGTTGATTCCGGGGGGGATCAGCCCCAGCATTTT

J: TRBJ1-4
size: NA
V: TRBV13
length: 14
D: NA
CDR3: CASSLGADNEKLFF
DNA: TGTGCCAGCAGCTTAGGGGCAGATAATGAAAAACTGTTTTTT

J: TRBJ2-1
size: NA
V: TRBV5-1
length: 17
D: TRBD2
CDR3: CASSLAPTAGGSIEQFF
DNA: TGCGCCAGCAGCTTGGCCCCTACAGCGGGAGGATCAATTGAGCAGTTCTTC

J: TRBJ2-1
size: NA
V: TRBV19
length: 13
D: NA
CDR3: CASSTVGGNEQFF
DNA: TGTGCCAGTAGTACCGTCGGAGGTAATGAGCAGTTCTTC

J: TRBJ2-7
size: NA
V: TRBV2
length: 18
D: TRBD1
CDR3: CASRPAASDRGVNDEQYF
DNA: TGTGCCAGCAGGCCCGCAGCTTCCGACAGGGGAGTAAATGACGAGCAGTACTTC

J: TRBJ2-5
size: NA
V: TRBV21-1
length: 17
D: NA
CDR3: CASSKALGGRGLETQYF
DNA: TGTGCCAGCAGCAAAGCGCTTGGGGGCAGGGGGCTAGAGACCCAGTACTTC

J: TRBJ2-3
size: NA
V: TRBV5-1
length: 15
D: NA
CDR3: CASSLGTGGLDTQYF
DNA: TGCGCCAGCAGCTTGGGTACAGGTGGGCTGGATACGCAGTATTTT

J: TRBJ2-3
size: NA
V: TRBV19
length: 14
D: TRBD2
CDR3: CASSIDLGGRRRYF
DNA: TGTGCCAGTAGTATAGATCTGGGCGGGAGGAGGAGGTATTTT

J: TRBJ2-7
size: few
V: TRBV4-3
length: 16
D: NA
CDR3: CASSQDLREAPNEQYF
DNA: TGCGCCAGCAGCCAAGATCTACGCGAAGCCCCCAACGAGCAGTACTTC

J: TRBJ2-7
size: NA
V: TRBV27
length: 15
D: NA
CDR3: CASVPRGTVGLEQYF
DNA: TGTGCCAGCGTTCCCCGGGGGACAGTGGGGTTGGAGCAGTACTTC

J: TRBJ2-2
size: NA
V: TRBV5-1
length: 18
D: TRBD2
CDR3: CASSPMRLAGDGTGELFF
DNA: TGCGCCAGCAGCCCGATGCGACTAGCGGGAGATGGGACCGGGGAGCTGTTTTTT

J: TRBJ2-1
size: NA
V: TRBV11-2
length: 19
D: TRBD2
CDR3: CASSLISAQRENPYNEQFF
DNA: TGTGCCAGCAGCTTAATCTCGGCGCAGCGGGAGAATCCCTACAATGAGCAGTTCTTC

J: TRBJ2-2
size: NA
V: TRBV9
length: 17
D: TRBD2
CDR3: CASSVDGGGPWFGELFF
DNA: TGTGCCAGCAGCGTAGATGGGGGAGGGCCATGGTTCGGGGAGCTGTTTTTT

J: TRBJ1-1
size: NA
V: TRBV14
length: 19
D: TRBD1
CDR3: CASSQEETTGRVVNTEAFF
DNA: TGTGCCAGCAGCCAAGAAGAGACGACAGGGCGGGTTGTGAACACTGAAGCTTTCTTT

J: TRBJ2-7
size: NA
V: TRBV7-2
length: 13
D: NA
CDR3: CASSASAGNEQYF
DNA: TGTGCCAGCAGCGCTAGCGCGGGGAACGAGCAGTACTTC

J: TRBJ2-7
size: NA
V: TRBV4-1
length: 19
D: TRBD2
CDR3: CASSQEGWGGTGNFYEQYF
DNA: TGCGCCAGCAGCCAAGAAGGATGGGGGGGGACTGGTAATTTCTACGAGCAGTACTTC

J: TRBJ2-7
size: NA
V: TRBV18
length: 16
D: TRBD1
CDR3: CASSLSRQGESYEQYF
DNA: TGTGCCAGCTCACTTTCCCGACAGGGGGAATCCTACGAGCAGTACTTC

J: TRBJ2-5
size: NA
V: TRBV5-6
length: 19
D: TRBD2
CDR3: CASSLGVRAARTSQETQYF
DNA: TGTGCCAGCAGCTTGGGGGTTCGGGCGGCACGGACTAGCCAAGAGACCCAGTACTTC

J: TRBJ1-3
size: few
V: TRBV18
length: 16
D: NA
CDR3: CASSPLRVGRRNTIYF
DNA: TGTGCCAGCTCACCTCTCCGGGTCGGTCGCAGAAACACCATATATTTT

J: TRBJ2-7
size: NA
V: TRBV7-2
length: 15
D: TRBD2
CDR3: CASLLWRERSYEQYF
DNA: TGTGCCAGCCTCTTGTGGCGGGAGAGATCCTACGAGCAGTACTTC

J: TRBJ2-7
size: once
V: TRBV29-1
length: 13
D: NA
CDR3: CSVGVATLHEQYF
DNA: TGCAGCGTTGGGGTAGCAACCCTCCACGAGCAGTACTTC

J: TRBJ2-5
size: NA
V: TRBV16
length: 15
D: NA
CDR3: CASSQGKTLGETQYF
DNA: TGTGCCAGCAGCCAAGGAAAGACCCTCGGGGAGACCCAGTACTTC

J: TRBJ1-5
size: NA
V: TRBV27
length: 16
D: NA
CDR3: CASSLGWGDGNQPQHF
DNA: TGTGCCAGCAGTTTAGGCTGGGGCGATGGCAATCAGCCCCAGCATTTT

J: TRBJ2-7
size: few
V: TRBV5-8
length: 17
D: TRBD2
CDR3: CASSLRSGASGTYEQYF
DNA: TGTGCCAGCAGCTTGCGAAGTGGGGCTAGCGGGACCTACGAGCAGTACTTC

J: TRBJ2-7
size: few
V: TRBV6-6
length: 14
D: TRBD1
CDR3: CASSYPDRGNEQYF
DNA: TGTGCCAGCAGTTACCCCGACAGGGGCAACGAGCAGTACTTC

J: TRBJ1-2
size: NA
V: TRBV29-1
length: 12
D: NA
CDR3: CSVEVRDYGYTF
DNA: TGCAGCGTTGAAGTGAGGGACTATGGCTACACCTTC

J: TRBJ1-2
size: NA
V: TRBV11-1
length: 14
D: NA
CDR3: CASSRGGPNYGYTF
DNA: TGTGCCAGCAGCCGCGGGGGTCCAAACTATGGCTACACCTTC

J: TRBJ2-3
size: few
V: TRBV18
length: 13
D: NA
CDR3: CASSPHTTDTQYF
DNA: TGTGCCAGCTCACCACACACCACAGATACGCAGTATTTT

J: TRBJ2-7
size: NA
V: TRBV6-6
length: 14
D: NA
CDR3: CASSYSGNFYEQYF
DNA: TGTGCCAGCAGTTACTCGGGCAATTTCTACGAGCAGTACTTC

J: TRBJ1-4
size: NA
V: TRBV29-1
length: 14
D: TRBD1
CDR3: CSVRRTGGSEKLFF
DNA: TGCAGCGTTCGAAGAACAGGGGGCTCTGAAAAACTGTTTTTT

J: TRBJ1-1
size: NA
V: TRBV14
length: 17
D: NA
CDR3: CASSQDRRAPMNTEAFF
DNA: TGTGCCAGCAGCCAAGACAGGCGGGCCCCTATGAACACTGAAGCTTTCTTT

J: TRBJ1-1
size: once
V: TRBV5-1
length: 16
D: NA
CDR3: CASSLTLRGLYTEAFF
DNA: TGCGCCAGCAGCTTGACGCTGCGGGGGTTGTACACTGAAGCTTTCTTT

J: TRBJ1-2
size: NA
V: TRBV30
length: 13
D: NA
CDR3: CAWYRPLNYGYTF
DNA: TGTGCCTGGTACAGACCGTTAAACTATGGCTACACCTTC

J: TRBJ1-5
size: NA
V: TRBV6-1
length: 14
D: NA
CDR3: CASSAVCSNQPQHF
DNA: TGTGCCAGCAGTGCAGTATGTAGCAATCAGCCCCAGCATTTT

J: TRBJ2-5
size: few
V: TRBV30
length: 17
D: TRBD2
CDR3: CAWSVIRSSGRGETQYF
DNA: TGTGCCTGGAGTGTAATACGGTCGAGCGGGAGGGGCGAGACCCAGTACTTC

J: TRBJ2-7
size: NA
V: TRBV10-3
length: 15
D: TRBD2
CDR3: CAIRILAGGLWEQYF
DNA: TGTGCCATCAGGATACTAGCGGGAGGGCTATGGGAGCAGTACTTC

J: TRBJ2-1
size: NA
V: TRBV19
length: 14
D: NA
CDR3: CASRRIHTNNEQFF
DNA: TGTGCCAGTAGGCGCATACACACTAACAATGAGCAGTTCTTC

J: TRBJ2-1
size: few
V: TRBV5-6
length: 13
D: NA
CDR3: CASSAGRSNEQFF
DNA: TGTGCCAGCAGCGCGGGACGTAGCAATGAGCAGTTCTTC

J: TRBJ1-2
size: NA
V: TRBV29-1
length: 12
D: NA
CDR3: CSVEGVDYGYTF
DNA: TGCAGCGTTGAAGGCGTAGACTATGGCTACACCTTC

J: TRBJ2-2
size: NA
V: TRBV7-8
length: 16
D: TRBD2
CDR3: CASSLEREERTGELFF
DNA: TGTGCCAGCAGCTTAGAACGGGAGGAAAGGACCGGGGAGCTGTTTTTT

J: TRBJ1-2
size: NA
V: TRBV2
length: 14
D: NA
CDR3: CASSEHRLFYGYTF
DNA: TGTGCCAGCAGTGAACACCGGTTGTTCTATGGCTACACCTTC

J: TRBJ1-5
size: NA
V: TRBV9
length: 15
D: NA
CDR3: CASSAEQGFNQPQHF
DNA: TGTGCCAGCAGCGCCGAACAGGGTTTCAATCAGCCCCAGCATTTT

J: TRBJ2-2
size: NA
V: TRBV7-7
length: 14
D: NA
CDR3: CARPRSGYTGELFF
DNA: TGTGCTCGGCCCCGTTCAGGGTACACCGGGGAGCTGTTTTTT

J: TRBJ1-2
size: NA
V: TRBV19
length: 14
D: TRBD1
CDR3: CASSPESQGTGYTF
DNA: TGTGCCAGTTCCCCGGAGTCACAGGGGACTGGCTACACCTTC

J: TRBJ2-5
size: NA
V: TRBV6-1
length: 16
D: TRBD2
CDR3: CASSEHLAGAGETQYF
DNA: TGTGCCAGCAGTGAACACCTAGCGGGAGCGGGTGAGACCCAGTACTTC

J: TRBJ2-2
size: NA
V: TRBV7-2
length: 16
D: TRBD2
CDR3: CASSPSGTSATGELFF
DNA: TGTGCCAGCAGTCCCTCCGGGACTAGCGCCACCGGGGAGCTGTTTTTT

J: TRBJ2-5
size: NA
V: TRBV29-1
length: 13
D: TRBD2
CDR3: CSGGLAGARAQYF
DNA: TGCAGCGGGGGACTAGCGGGAGCCAGAGCCCAGTACTTC

J: TRBJ2-5
size: NA
V: TRBV6-1
length: 15
D: NA
CDR3: CASSEIKGTQETQYF
DNA: TGTGCCAGCAGTGAAATTAAGGGGACACAAGAGACCCAGTACTTC

J: TRBJ1-4
size: few
V: TRBV15
length: 15
D: NA
CDR3: CATSRVVAVDEKLFF
DNA: TGTGCCACCAGCAGAGTCGTGGCGGTTGATGAAAAACTGTTTTTT

J: TRBJ2-2
size: few
V: TRBV2
length: 15
D: TRBD2
CDR3: CASRGGLAVTGELFF
DNA: TGTGCCAGCAGGGGGGGACTAGCGGTCACCGGGGAGCTGTTTTTT

J: TRBJ2-7
size: few
V: TRBV27
length: 16
D: NA
CDR3: CASSPKGRGGDYEQYF
DNA: TGTGCCAGCAGCCCAAAGGGCAGAGGGGGGGACTACGAGCAGTACTTC

J: TRBJ2-3
size: NA
V: TRBV4-3
length: 20
D: TRBD1
CDR3: CASSQVLPGGSVYPTDTQYF
DNA: TGCGCCAGCAGCCAAGTCCTGCCAGGGGGCTCCGTATATCCCACAGATACGCAGTATTTT

J: TRBJ2-2
size: NA
V: TRBV27
length: 14
D: NA
CDR3: CASSTSSNTGELFF
DNA: TGTGCCAGCAGTACTAGCAGTAACACCGGGGAGCTGTTTTTT

J: TRBJ2-7
size: NA
V: TRBV7-2
length: 13
D: NA
CDR3: CASSLGHPWEQYF
DNA: TGTGCCAGCAGCCTGGGACACCCCTGGGAGCAGTACTTC

J: TRBJ2-5
size: NA
V: TRBV28
length: 17
D: NA
CDR3: CASRKITVWRSQETQYF
DNA: TGTGCCAGCAGGAAGATAACAGTGTGGCGCTCCCAAGAGACCCAGTACTTC